The 22 T cell receptor beta chains presented below share a single source sample, sequenced in a study of T cells in localized non-small cell lung cancer. Measured with immunoSEQ multiplex PCR; TCRdb has only the in-frame clones, and not every one. This sample has some 54,000 clones; over 60% occur once, and the top ten carry 3.5% to 5.5%. The input for sequencing was PBMCs, taken before any cancer treatment. These receptors all stem from a woman aged 40-69 years with stage II lung adenocarcinoma.

This clone was recorded only once. The chain uses TRBV4-1 and TRBJ2-3, with D maybe TRBD1 (6 bases). Germline lookup yields CDR1 MGHRA and CDR2 YSYEKL. V shed 0 bases and J shed 2 bases, with 12 bases lying between them. The length of the CDR3 is 16 residues. CDR3 residues: CASSQDIVGHTDTQYF. CDR3 bases: TGCGCCAGCAGCCAAGATATCGTGGGACACACAGATACGCAGTATTTT.

Concerning this clone itself: The sample has other DNA sequences that encode this CDR3 too. The chain has TRBV7-2 and TRBJ1-3; the D is unclear. This CDR3 region has 14 residues. Germline V CDR1 and CDR2: SGHTA, FQGNSA. The V end lost 1 base, the J end lost 0 bases, and 4 bases lay between the germline ends. CDR3 in DNA: TGTGCCAGCAGCTTAGGCTCCTCTGGAAACACCATATATTTT. Translating gives CASSLGSSGNTIYF.

This clone was observed a handful of times. The rearrangement uses TRBV23-1 and TRBJ1-1; 7 bases fit TRBD1. TRBV23-1 is marked as an open reading frame, function uncertain. The CDR3 has 15 residues. J was trimmed by 3 bases and V by 7 bases; bases with no gene match: 11. CDR3 nucleotides: TGCGCCAGCATTGACAGGGAGGGAGGCTACACTGAAGCTTTCTTT. Translated, it gives CASIDREGGYTEAFF.

This clone was seen just once. This chain links TRBV5-6 with TRBJ1-2; D is undetermined. The CDR3 covers 16 residues. CDR1 and CDR2 from the germline V gene are SGHDT and YYEEEE. V gave up 0 bases and J gave up 2 bases, with 14 bases separating them. CDR3: CASSLAPKSSNYGYTF. CDR3 in DNA: TGTGCCAGCAGCTTGGCCCCCAAGAGTTCCAACTATGGCTACACCTTC.

This sequence joins TRBV4-3 and TRBJ1-5; TRBD1 matches at 8 bases. Germline lookup yields CDR1 LGHNA and CDR2 YSLEER. V lost 0 bases, J lost 5 bases, and 6 bases stayed unmatched. This CDR3 has 16 amino acids. Here the CDR3 reads CASSQDFGQGDQPQHF. CDR3 sequence (DNA): TGCGCCAGCAGCCAAGACTTTGGACAGGGTGATCAGCCCCAGCATTTT.

The chain recombines TRBV7-8 with TRBJ1-2; D is unresolved. Deletions cut 1 base from V and 2 bases from J, with 14 bases between. The CDR3 sequence is 16 residues long. Germline lookup yields CDR1 SGHVS and CDR2 FQNEAQ. The CDR3 DNA follows: TGTGCCAGCAGCTTAGGGATCCAAGTAGGGAACTATGGCTACACCTTC. Its translation: CASSLGIQVGNYGYTF.

The chain links TRBV27 to TRBJ1-2; the D is unclear. Trimming shortened V by 2 bases and J by 5 bases, and 15 bases separated the two germline ends. CDR1 and CDR2 (germline): MNHEY, SMNVEV (reference sequence). This CDR3 region has 15 residues. The chain's CDR3 is CASSLGGFGSYGYTF. The CDR3 DNA sequence: TGTGCCAGCAGTTTAGGAGGATTCGGGTCTTATGGCTACACCTTC.

The chain joins TRBV27 to TRBJ2-1; 13 nucleotides align to TRBD2. The J segment lost 4 bases and the V segment lost 7 bases, leaving 7 bases of the junction unmatched. This CDR3 is 16 amino acids long. Germline CDR1 and CDR2: MNHEY and SMNVEV (reference sequence). CDR3 residues: CASKGLAGVKYNEQFF. CDR3 coding DNA: TGTGCCAGCAAAGGACTAGCGGGGGTAAAGTACAATGAGCAGTTCTTC.

The gene calls are TRBV6-6 and TRBJ2-1; a possible D gene is TRBD2 (7 bases). The V end lost 7 bases, the J end lost 6 bases, and 19 bases lay between the germline ends. The germline CDR1 and CDR2 sequences are MNHNY and SVGAGI (reference sequence). CDR3 length: 15 amino acids. CDR3 loop: CASTYGGGGLNEQFF. The CDR3 DNA reads as TGTGCCAGCACCTACGGGGGCGGGGGCCTCAATGAGCAGTTCTTC.

The chain combines TRBV5-1 with TRBJ1-1; D is possibly TRBD1 (6 bases). Germline V lookup: CDR1 SGHRS, CDR2 YFSETQ. Trimming took off 4 bases at V and 1 base at J, with 8 bases between the two ends. This CDR3 contains 13 residues. CDR3 bases: TGCGCCAGCAGCGTACAGGGGAACACTGAAGCTTTCTTT. Its translation: CASSVQGNTEAFF.

This clone was seen a few times. The chain employs TRBV5-1 and TRBJ1-3; tentatively, D is TRBD1 (5 bases). The CDR3 runs 16 residues. V dropped 1 base and J dropped 4 bases, with 15 bases sitting between them. Germline V gene sequence: CDR1 SGHRS, CDR2 YFSETQ. For the CDR3, the DNA is TGCGCCAGCAGCTTGCGGCAGGGCATTTTGGGAAACACCATATATTTT. As protein: CASSLRQGILGNTIYF.

This clone occurred a few times. This chain connects TRBV6-5 to TRBJ2-7; D ambiguous. The V gene lost 6 bases and the J gene lost 0 bases, with 9 bases spanning the gap. This CDR3 is built from 13 residues. Germline-derived CDR1 and CDR2 are MNHEY and SVGAGI. The CDR3 nucleotides are TGTGCCAGCAGCTTCCCCGGCTCCTACGAGCAGTACTTC. Translating it yields CASSFPGSYEQYF.

The CDR3: CAIMGQGDYGYTF. Written as DNA, the CDR3 is TGTGCCATCATGGGACAGGGGGACTATGGCTACACCTTC. The rearrangement uses TRBV10-3 and TRBJ1-2, with 11 positions matching TRBD1. V lost 7 bases to trimming and J lost 3 bases; unmatched junction nucleotides: 1. This CDR3 region has 13 residues. In germline, CDR1 is ENHRY, CDR2 SYGVKD.

The chain recombines TRBV19 with TRBJ2-7; the match to TRBD1 covers 8 bases. There are 13 residues in the CDR3. Germline lookup yields CDR1 LNHDA and CDR2 SQIVND (reference sequence). Germline trimming cut 1 base from V and 5 bases from J; bases unmatched to any gene: 1. The CDR3 region is CASSIAGGDEQYF. In nucleotides, the CDR3 is TGTGCCAGTAGTATAGCAGGGGGCGACGAGCAGTACTTC.

V is TRBV10-3 and J is TRBJ2-3; D assignment may be TRBD1 or TRBD2 (6 bases each). From germline, CDR1 is ENHRY and CDR2 SYGVKD. The length of the CDR3 is 14 residues. Trimming took 0 bases from V and 5 from J, leaving 9 bases between them. The DNA for the CDR3 is TGTGCCATCAGTGAGTCCGGGGGACAAGATACGCAGTATTTT. This sequence encodes CAISESGGQDTQYF.

The genes are TRBV5-1 and TRBJ2-1; 11 bases align to TRBD2. Unmatched junction bases numbered 4, after V lost 4 bases and J lost 4 bases. The germline gives CDR1 SGHRS, CDR2 YFSETQ. This CDR3 contains 15 residues. CDR3: CASSLGTSGYNEQFF. The CDR3 nucleotides read TGCGCCAGCAGCCTCGGGACTAGCGGATACAATGAGCAGTTCTTC.

This clone was recorded a few times. This chain uses TRBV5-1 with TRBJ2-2; D possibly corresponds to TRBD1 (5 bases). V was trimmed by 1 base and J by 5 bases, leaving 12 bases between them. CDR3 length equals 15 residues. Germline loops: CDR1 SGHRS, CDR2 YFSETQ. CDR3 amino acids: CASSLIQGGTGELFF. CDR3 bases: TGCGCCAGCAGCTTGATCCAGGGTGGGACCGGGGAGCTGTTTTTT. Full variable domain (remainder filled in from reference TRBV5-1 and TRBJ2-2): KAGVTQTPRYLIKTRGQQVTLSCSPISGHRSVSWYQQTPGQGLQFLFEYFSETQRNKGNFPGRFSGRQFSNSRSEMNVSTLELGDSALYLCASSLIQGGTGELFFGEGSRLTVL.

The rearrangement links TRBV4-3 to TRBJ2-3; D perhaps matches TRBD2 (6 bases). Germline V gene sequence: CDR1 LGHNA, CDR2 YSLEER. Trimming pared 0 bases from V and 5 bases from J, leaving 12 bases between. There are 15 residues in the CDR3. Here the CDR3 reads CASSQDGGAQDTQYF. The CDR3 nucleotides are TGCGCCAGCAGCCAAGATGGCGGGGCCCAAGATACGCAGTATTTT.

The V call is TRBV19, the J call TRBJ1-1, with no clear D. In germline, CDR1 is LNHDA, CDR2 SQIVND (reference sequence). V lost 1 base and J lost 2, with 17 bases in between. The CDR3 is 17 residues long. The CDR3 DNA sequence: TGTGCCAGTAGTATAGCGGAGGGAATGGGATTAAACACTGAAGCTTTCTTT. Translated: CASSIAEGMGLNTEAFF.

The chain uses TRBV5-1 and TRBJ1-4, with TRBD1 identical over 7 bases. The CDR3 length is 14 residues. Germline CDR1 SGHRS, CDR2 YFSETQ. The V gene end was trimmed by 4 bases and the J gene end by 8 bases; junction bases not matched to a gene: 8. The CDR3, as DNA: TGCGCCAGCAGCGGTGGGGAGGGGGCCGAAAAACTGTTTTTT. Translating it yields CASSGGEGAEKLFF.

This clone showed up just a few times. This sequence joins TRBV7-9 and TRBJ1-1; 8 bases are a match to TRBD1. J gave up 5 bases and V 0 bases, and 5 bases lay outside the gene matches. The CDR3 sequence is 15 residues long. From germline, CDR1 is SEHNR and CDR2 FQNEAQ (reference sequence). The CDR3 sequence: CASSLAYQGATEAFF. The CDR3 region has the DNA TGTGCCAGCAGCTTAGCCTACCAGGGGGCAACTGAAGCTTTCTTT.

This chain connects TRBV4-3 to TRBJ2-7; 9 bases line up with TRBD2. The CDR3 extends over 17 amino acids. Trimming cost V 4 bases and J 3 bases; bases outside gene matches: 13. Germline-derived CDR1 and CDR2 are LGHNA and YSLEER. This CDR3 is CASSPSSDLAGFYEQYF. CDR3 bases: TGCGCCAGCAGCCCGTCGTCGGATCTAGCGGGGTTCTACGAGCAGTACTTC.